The rows below give T cell receptor beta chains drawn from one sample of a study of T-cell reconstitution after alpha-beta-depleted transplantation in children. One entry per CDR3 protein results from TCRdb running MiXCR on the PCR reads. The repertoire includes roughly 400,000 distinct CDR3 sequences, about a fifth of them detected once, and over 3.5% sits in the top ten. Material: PBMCs from the stem cell graft donor, obtained from the stem cell graft. All receptors come from a human donor who donated a stem cell graft to a child with acute myeloid leukemia. CDR3s include the opening cysteine and the closing phenylalanine or tryptophan. The D gene is left open where the match is weak. Expanded clones are given a class, and other clones once, few, many or no size at all.

j_call | clone_size | v_call | d_call | cdr3_nt | cdr3_aa
TRBJ2-3 | few | TRBV29-1 | - | TGCAGCGTTGAAGGGGGAGCGGTTGGAGATACGCAGTATTTT | CSVEGGAVGDTQYF
TRBJ2-7 | - | TRBV5-1 | - | TGCGCCAGCAGCAACCGGGACCCCTCCTACGAGCAGTACTTC | CASSNRDPSYEQYF
TRBJ2-7 | few | TRBV5-1 | TRBD2 | TGCGCCAGCAGCTTGGCGGGGGGTCGTGCGAGTGAGCAGTACTTC | CASSLAGGRASEQYF
TRBJ2-7 | few | TRBV20-1 | TRBD2 | TGCAGTGCTTACAAATTCCACGCGGGAGAGGTCTACGAGCAGTACTTC | CSAYKFHAGEVYEQYF
TRBJ2-1 | - | TRBV2 | - | TGTGCCAGCAGTGTAGCCAGCTCCTACAATGAGCAGTTCTTC | CASSVASSYNEQFF
TRBJ2-7 | - | TRBV12-3/TRBV12-4 | - | TGTGCCAGCAGTCTGGCAGGGCGCGGCTCCTACGAGCAGTACTTC | CASSLAGRGSYEQYF
TRBJ2-7 | - | TRBV20-1 | - | TGCAGTGCTAGAGAGGGAAGGGATCCCTACGAGCAGTACTTC | CSAREGRDPYEQYF
TRBJ1-1 | - | TRBV28 | - | TGTGCCAGCAGTCCCCCGGACCGGGTGGAAGCTTTCTTT | CASSPPDRVEAFF
TRBJ2-5 | - | TRBV6-5 | - | TGTGCCAGCAGTTACTCGAGTAGCAGGGAGACCCAGTACTTC | CASSYSSSRETQYF
TRBJ1-3 | - | TRBV5-1 | TRBD1 | TGCGCCAGCAGACCGGGACAGCTCTCTGGAAACACCATATATTTT | CASRPGQLSGNTIYF
TRBJ2-3 | many | TRBV29-1 | - | TGCAGCGTTGAACCCCGGTCGGCAGATACGCAGTATTTT | CSVEPRSADTQYF
TRBJ2-6 | - | TRBV12-3/TRBV12-4 | TRBD1 | TGTGCCAGCAGGAAGGGGACAGGGAGAAACTCTGGGGCCAACGTCCTGACTTTC | CASRKGTGRNSGANVLTF
TRBJ2-1 | - | TRBV5-4 | - | TGTGCCAGCAGCTTGGCCGTCGCTAGACGCAATGAGCAGTTCTTC | CASSLAVARRNEQFF
TRBJ2-1 | - | TRBV27 | TRBD2 | TGTGCCAGCAGTTTACTCCTAGCGGGCTCCTACAATGAGCAGTTCTTC | CASSLLLAGSYNEQFF
TRBJ2-7 | many | TRBV4-2 | - | TGTGCCAGCAGCCAAGGACTGAGGCAGATTCCCTACGAGCAGTACTTC | CASSQGLRQIPYEQYF
TRBJ2-1 | - | TRBV15 | TRBD2 | TGTGCCACCAGCAGAGTAGCGGGAGGTTCCTACAATGAGCAGTTCTTC | CATSRVAGGSYNEQFF
TRBJ1-6 | - | TRBV27 | - | TGTGCCAGCAGTCCGCCACTCGGTTATAATTCACCCCTCCACTTT | CASSPPLGYNSPLHF
TRBJ1-1 | - | TRBV7-9 | TRBD1 | TGTGCCAGCAGTTCCAAACCTACCGGGACAGGGTCAAGTGAAGCTTTCTTT | CASSSKPTGTGSSEAFF
TRBJ2-3 | many | TRBV20-1 | - | TGCAGTGCTCCTAATACAGATACGCAGTATTTT | CSAPNTDTQYF
TRBJ2-7 | - | TRBV5-1 | TRBD2 | TGCGACAGCAGCCAGGGACTAGCGGGAGGGTTAAGGGACGAGCAGTACTTC | CDSSQGLAGGLRDEQYF
TRBJ2-1 | many | TRBV13 | TRBD2 | TGTGCCAGCAGCGCCGTACTAGCGGGAGCGCTTGAGCAGTTCTTC | CASSAVLAGALEQFF
TRBJ2-1 | - | TRBV20-1 | - | TGCAGTGCTAGAGATTTGGGGGAGACCCACAATGAGCAGTTCTTC | CSARDLGETHNEQFF
TRBJ2-1 | - | TRBV7-3 | TRBD2 | TGTGCCAGCAGCTTAAGCGGGAGCCGGAACAATGAGCAGTTCTTC | CASSLSGSRNNEQFF
TRBJ2-3 | - | TRBV6-5 | TRBD2 | TGTGCCAGCAGTTACTCGGCTGCGGGAGGGCGGGATACGCAGTATTTT | CASSYSAAGGRDTQYF
TRBJ1-2 | - | TRBV28 | - | TGTGCCAGCAGTTTATTAAACAGGGCCTATGGCTACACCTTC | CASSLLNRAYGYTF
TRBJ2-1 | few | TRBV4-2 | TRBD2 | TGTGCCAGCAGCCAAGTCTTTGCGGGAGGGCCACCCAATGAGCAGTTCTTC | CASSQVFAGGPPNEQFF
TRBJ2-7 | few | TRBV5-1 | - | TGCGCCAGCAGCTTGGAAATCTCCGAGCAGTACTTC | CASSLEISEQYF
TRBJ2-3 | many | TRBV29-1 | - | TGCAGCGTCGGGTCAAGCACAGATACGCAGTATTTT | CSVGSSTDTQYF
TRBJ2-7 | - | TRBV3-1 | - | TGTGCCAGCAGCCAAGTTACGGGAGCAAGGGACGAGCAGTACTTC | CASSQVTGARDEQYF
TRBJ1-5 | - | TRBV5-6 | - | TGTGCCAGCAGCTCACTAGACAGAAGCAATCAGCCCCAGCATTTT | CASSSLDRSNQPQHF
TRBJ1-4 | few | TRBV20-1 | - | TGCAGTGCTAGAGATCCCGGAGCTTCTAATGAAAAACTGTTTTTT | CSARDPGASNEKLFF
TRBJ2-2 | - | TRBV20-1 | TRBD2 | TGCAGGGGGGGGAAAATGAACACCGGGGAGCTGTTTTTT | CRGGKMNTGELFF
TRBJ2-1 | few | TRBV12-3/TRBV12-4 | - | TGTGCCAGCAGTCCCAGGGAGACTAGGAAGTTCTTC | CASSPRETRKFF
TRBJ2-7 | many | TRBV12-3/TRBV12-4 | - | TGTGCCAGCAGTTTTCCCGACAGCTCCTACGAGCAGTACTTC | CASSFPDSSYEQYF
TRBJ2-6 | once | TRBV12-3/TRBV12-4 | - | TGTGCCAGCAGTTTGAGTGCTGCCGGGGCCAACGTCCTGACTTTC | CASSLSAAGANVLTF
TRBJ1-6 | few | TRBV20-1 | TRBD1 | TGCAGTGCTCCCCCACTGGACAGGGATAATTCACCCCTCCACTTT | CSAPPLDRDNSPLHF
TRBJ2-2 | - | TRBV4-2 | - | TGTGCCAGCAGCCAAGAGCTAGGGGGGACCGGGGAGCTGTTTTTT | CASSQELGGTGELFF
TRBJ2-1 | many | TRBV20-1 | TRBD1 | TGCAGTGCTAGAGGCAGGCGGGACAGGGTAGTCTACAATGAGCAGTTCTTC | CSARGRRDRVVYNEQFF
TRBJ1-2 | few | TRBV12-3/TRBV12-4 | - | TGTGCCAGCAGCCCCTTCGTGGGGCGAGGGTCCTTTGGCTACACCTTC | CASSPFVGRGSFGYTF
TRBJ2-2 | few | TRBV12-3/TRBV12-4 | TRBD2 | TGTGCCAGCAGGACTAGCGGGGGCACCGGGGAGCTGTTTTTT | CASRTSGGTGELFF
TRBJ2-1 | few | TRBV12-3/TRBV12-4 | TRBD2 | TGTGCCAGCAGTTTAGGAGCGGGATGGGTTGGTGAGCAGTTCTTC | CASSLGAGWVGEQFF
TRBJ2-1 | - | TRBV7-2 | TRBD1 | TGTGCCAGCCGGGAACAGGGGGGCTCCTACAATGAGCAGTTCTTC | CASREQGGSYNEQFF
TRBJ2-7 | few | TRBV5-1 | TRBD1 | TGCGCCAGCAGCTCACGGGACAGGACCTACGAGCAGTACTTC | CASSSRDRTYEQYF
TRBJ2-7 | many | TRBV12-3/TRBV12-4 | - | TGTGCCAGCAGTTCCTCGACTGAATTGTACTTC | CASSSSTELYF
TRBJ2-2 | many | TRBV5-5 | - | TGTGCCAGCAGTTCTCTTAGGGGACTGTCCACCGGGGAGCTGTTTTTT | CASSSLRGLSTGELFF
TRBJ2-7 | few | TRBV15 | - | TGTGCCACCAGCAGCACAGGGTTCGAGCAGTACTTC | CATSSTGFEQYF
TRBJ1-1 | - | TRBV4-2 | - | TGTGCCAGCAGCCAAGCGACCCTTGGGACTGAAGCTTTCTTT | CASSQATLGTEAFF
TRBJ1-2 | - | TRBV13 | - | TGTGCCAGCAGTACACGAGGGGAAGCTAACTATGGCTACACCTTC | CASSTRGEANYGYTF
TRBJ2-5 | - | TRBV20-1 | - | TGCAGTGCTAGAGATATGCCGGGGCAAGAGACCCAGTACTTC | CSARDMPGQETQYF